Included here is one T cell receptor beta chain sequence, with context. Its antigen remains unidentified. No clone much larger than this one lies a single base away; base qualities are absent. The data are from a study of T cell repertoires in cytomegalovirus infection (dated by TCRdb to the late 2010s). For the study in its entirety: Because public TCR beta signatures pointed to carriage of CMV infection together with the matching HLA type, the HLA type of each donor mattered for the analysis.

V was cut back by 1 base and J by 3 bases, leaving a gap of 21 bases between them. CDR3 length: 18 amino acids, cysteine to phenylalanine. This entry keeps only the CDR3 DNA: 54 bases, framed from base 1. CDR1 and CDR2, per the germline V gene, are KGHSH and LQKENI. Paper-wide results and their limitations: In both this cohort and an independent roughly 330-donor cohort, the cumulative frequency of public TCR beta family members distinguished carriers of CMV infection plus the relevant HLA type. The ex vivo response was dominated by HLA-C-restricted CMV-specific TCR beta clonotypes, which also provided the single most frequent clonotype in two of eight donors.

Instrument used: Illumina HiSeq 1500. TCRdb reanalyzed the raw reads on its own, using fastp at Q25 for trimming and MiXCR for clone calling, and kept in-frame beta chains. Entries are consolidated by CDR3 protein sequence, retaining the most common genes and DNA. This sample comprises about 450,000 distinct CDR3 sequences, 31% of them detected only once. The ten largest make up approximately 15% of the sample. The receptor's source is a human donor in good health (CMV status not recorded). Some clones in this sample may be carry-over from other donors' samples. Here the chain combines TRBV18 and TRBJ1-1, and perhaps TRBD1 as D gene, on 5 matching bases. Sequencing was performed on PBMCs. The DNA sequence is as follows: TGTGCCAGCTCACCACGGGTTACGGACGGGGGAAGGGACACTGAAGCTTTCTTT. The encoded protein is CASSPRVTDGGRDTEAFF.